This is a list of T cell receptor beta chains from one sample in a study of blood T cell repertoires in COVID-19. The data were produced by immunoSEQ multiplex PCR, yet TCRdb's version contains in-frame clones alone and is incomplete. The data hold 90,000 to 120,000 clones, with over 80% observed a single time. The specimen was peripheral blood. The receptor source for this set is a woman between 25 and 40 years old with acute or convalescent COVID-19. Both conserved end residues are trimmed from each CDR3. Where a row states a size, it is once, few, many or the class of an expanded clone; other rows omit it.

v_call,cdr3_length,clone_size,j_call,cdr3_aa
TRBV19,14,.,TRBJ2-1,ASSIKGGEIYNEQF
TRBV3-1/TRBV3-2,14,few,TRBJ1-4,ASSPFRTGSNEKLF
TRBV7-2,15,.,TRBJ2-7,ASSLSGLASGTYEQY
TRBV29-1,12,.,TRBJ2-1,SVVAEAFYNEQF
TRBV27,12,.,TRBJ2-7,ASRLGGSHYEQY
TRBV21-1,10,.,TRBJ2-1,ASSSQDRAKF
TRBV28,12,.,TRBJ2-7,ASSFSVASYEQY
TRBV7-6,13,once,TRBJ1-3,ASSLGGGAGNTIY
TRBV7-2,11,once,TRBJ2-1,ASSLVGGNEQF
TRBV9,14,.,TRBJ2-7,ASSQGPGGTGDEQY
TRBV19,11,.,TRBJ1-2,ASSINNNYGYT
TRBV7-9,14,few,TRBJ2-1,ASSLPGLAGEGEQF
TRBV29-1,12,.,TRBJ1-4,SVILTTTNEKLF
TRBV4-2,12,.,TRBJ1-2,ASSQDRGGYGYT
TRBV5-1,13,.,TRBJ1-6,ASSEGQARGSPLH
TRBV24-1,13,.,TRBJ1-3,ATSDPGSSGNTIY
TRBV10-2,12,once,TRBJ2-7,ASSEATSGSPQY
TRBV28,14,once,TRBJ2-7,ASSTPSGTARQVQY
TRBV7-8,12,.,TRBJ1-4,ASSWTGPTEKLF
TRBV12-3/TRBV12-4,11,.,TRBJ1-4,ASNTGGEEKLF
TRBV27,14,.,TRBJ1-6,ASSLSGMSANSPLH
TRBV19,12,.,TRBJ1-2,ASSPIGSNYGYT
TRBV6-2/TRBV6-3,13,.,TRBJ2-1,ASSYTLAGGGEQF
TRBV6-6,13,.,TRBJ1-1,ASRSHRALDTEAF
TRBV9,13,.,TRBJ1-5,ASSPGGASNQPQH